The 19 T cell receptor beta chains below come from one sample, sequenced in a study of blood T cells in healthy people across ages. Using a J-beta primer mix together with a sample-barcoded 5' primer, a second PCR was run for about 7 to 12 cycles. TCRdb re-analysed the 5' RACE reads in MiXCR, keeping a single row per CDR3 protein. The data show some 1,800,000 distinct CDR3 sequences, with approximately 40% seen just once and 23% held by the top ten. Input material: blood. These receptors were collected from a human donor in good health.

This clonotype showed up just a few times. The gene calls are TRBV6-5 and TRBJ1-5, with D possibly being TRBD1 (5 bases). CDR3 length equals 15 residues. Per germline, CDR1 MNHEY and CDR2 SVGAGI. V shed 2 bases and J shed 6 bases, with 14 bases lying between them. In nucleotides, the CDR3 is TGTGCCAGCAGTTACCCGTGGGGGGGGGGTCAGCCCCAGCATTTT. Its protein product is CASSYPWGGGQPQHF.

The chain uses TRBV7-9 and TRBJ1-6; tentative D call: TRBD1 (5 bases). This CDR3 region has 13 residues. Trimming stripped 0 bases from V and 14 bases from J, with 11 bases between. Germline CDR1 reads SEHNR; CDR2 reads FQNEAQ (reference sequence). For the CDR3, the DNA is TGTGCCAGCAGCTTAGCCGGGACTTTCTCCCTCCACTTT. It encodes CASSLAGTFSLHF.

This chain connects TRBV29-1 to TRBJ2-2; possibly TRBD1 for D (5 bases). Germline V gene sequence: CDR1 SQVTM, CDR2 ANQGSEA. The V and J ends lost 5 bases and 4 bases respectively, with 14 bases between them. The CDR3 has 14 residues. DNA of the CDR3: TGCAGCGTTTCGCTGGCAGGGATCACCGGGGAGCTGTTTTTT. It yields the protein CSVSLAGITGELFF.

The chain recombines TRBV20-1 with TRBJ2-7; tentative D call: TRBD2 (5 bases). The germline V gene encodes CDR1 DFQATT and CDR2 SNEGSKA (reference sequence). V lost 6 bases, J lost 4 bases, and 13 bases lay in between. The CDR3 is made up of 12 amino acids. The CDR3 DNA reads as TGCAGTGCCAAAGTCGGGAATTACGAGCAGTACTTC. Translation: CSAKVGNYEQYF.

This chain uses TRBV6-1 with TRBJ2-5, with a possible D match to TRBD2 (6 bases). The CDR3 runs 16 residues. Germline loops: CDR1 MNHNS, CDR2 SASEGT. The germline V and J ends were trimmed by 0 bases and 7 bases, with 18 bases remaining between them. The CDR3 region is CASSEAPEGGRGTQYF. The CDR3 coding sequence is TGTGCCAGCAGTGAAGCCCCGGAAGGAGGGCGCGGGACCCAGTACTTC.

This clonotype has only one observation. V and J are TRBV20-1 and TRBJ1-1, with TRBD1 as a possible D gene (6 bases). V shed 0 bases and J shed 3 bases, with 11 bases lying between them. Per the germline V gene, CDR1 is DFQATT and CDR2 is SNEGSKA (reference sequence). This CDR3 region has 14 residues. The DNA for the CDR3 is TGCAGTGCTAGAGACCCGAGGGGGGACACTGAAGCTTTCTTT. This sequence encodes CSARDPRGDTEAFF.

CDR3: CAISELIGSNYGYTF. In DNA form, the CDR3 reads TGTGCCATCAGTGAGTTAATCGGTTCTAACTATGGCTACACCTTC. The chain employs TRBV10-3 and TRBJ1-2; D ambiguous. This CDR3 is built from 15 residues. The ends were cut back, 1 base at V and 0 bases at J, with 9 bases in the middle. The germline V gene encodes CDR1 ENHRY and CDR2 SYGVKD.

This clonotype appeared a few times. The rearrangement joins TRBV6-2 or TRBV6-3 to TRBJ1-5; 7 nucleotides agree with TRBD1. Looked up from germline, CDR1 is MNHEY and CDR2 is SVGEGT. The trim removed 6 bases at V and 3 bases at J, leaving 11 bases unmatched. The CDR3 has 16 amino acids. In DNA form, the CDR3 reads TGTGCCAGCAGCCCGCTCGGGACAGCCTACAATCAGCCCCAGCATTTT. Translated, it gives CASSPLGTAYNQPQHF.

This clonotype was seen a few times. The chain's CDR3 is CASSSPDMNSLYQETQYF. In nucleotides, the CDR3 is TGTGCCAGCAGTTCCCCTGACATGAACTCCCTGTACCAAGAGACCCAGTACTTC. The rearrangement links TRBV6-5 to TRBJ2-5; D is ambiguous. The CDR3 totals 18 residues. V was pared by 4 bases and J by 0 bases, with 21 bases between. CDR1 and CDR2 (germline): MNHEY, SVGAGI.

The chain employs TRBV2 and TRBJ2-4; D is ambiguous. V was clipped by 8 bases and J by 3 bases, with 8 bases between them. The CDR3 spans 12 residues. CDR1 and CDR2 from the germline V gene are SNHLY and FYNNEI. The CDR3 region is CASRNHKNIQYF. The CDR3 coding sequence is TGTGCCAGCCGTAACCACAAAAACATTCAGTACTTC.

This clonotype was counted a few times. This chain connects TRBV27 to TRBJ1-2; D gene uncertain. Between the trimmed V and J ends, which lost 0 bases and 4 bases, there was a span of 6 bases. CDR1 is MNHEY, CDR2 SMNVEV, per germline (reference sequence). The CDR3 is 13 amino acids. In DNA, the CDR3 is TGTGCCAGCAGTTTATCGGCGTTCTATGGCTACACCTTC. Its translation: CASSLSAFYGYTF.

This clonotype occurred a few times. CDR3 coding DNA: TGTGCCAGCAGCATTGGACAGGTGGGCGAGCAGTACTTC. Translated, it gives CASSIGQVGEQYF. J is TRBJ2-7 and V is TRBV5-5; TRBD1 matches 7 bases. The length of the CDR3 is 13 residues. The V gene end was trimmed by 4 bases and the J gene end by 6 bases; junction bases not matched to a gene: 7. Looked up from germline, CDR1 is SGHKS and CDR2 is YYEKEE (reference sequence). The full variable domain, with the rest looked up from reference TRBV5-5 and TRBJ2-7, is DAGVTQSPTHLIKTRGQQVTLRCSPISGHKSVSWYQQVLGQGPQFIFQYYEKEERGRGNFPDRFSARQFPNYSSELNVNALLLGDSALYLCASSIGQVGEQYFGPGTRLTVT.

The chain employs TRBV9 and TRBJ1-5; D is ambiguous. The CDR3 contains 14 residues. V was shortened by 4 bases and J by 13 bases, with 21 bases between the two germline ends. CDR1 and CDR2 from the germline V gene are SGDLS and YYNGEE. As DNA, the CDR3 is TGTGCCAGCAGCCCCTCCTGGGTAGACGGCCCTCAGCATTTT. Protein sequence: CASSPSWVDGPQHF. The complete variable domain, with remaining parts taken from reference TRBV9 and TRBJ1-5, reads DSGVTQTPKHLITATGQRVTLRCSPRSGDLSVYWYQQSLDQGLQFLIQYYNGEERAKGNILERFSAQQFPDLHSELNLSSLELGDSALYFCASSPSWVDGPQHFGDGTRLSIL.

J is TRBJ1-5 and V is TRBV6-2 or TRBV6-3; D is ambiguous. The CDR3 extends over 14 amino acids. CDR1 is MNHEY and CDR2 is SVGEGT in the germline V gene. The V gene lost 4 bases and the J gene lost 0 bases, with 7 bases spanning the gap. CDR3 in amino acids: CASSSYYSNQPQHF. As DNA, the CDR3 is TGTGCCAGCAGTTCTTATTATAGCAATCAGCCCCAGCATTTT.

This clonotype has a handful of counts. This rearrangement joins TRBV29-1 to TRBJ2-3, with D perhaps matching TRBD1 (5 bases). Germline assignment: CDR1 SQVTM and CDR2 ANQGSEA. Trimming took off 1 base at V and 4 bases at J, with 9 bases between the two ends. The CDR3 loop spans 13 amino acids. CDR3 in DNA: TGCAGCGTTGAAGTAGGGGCCCCAGATACGCAGTATTTT. Protein product: CSVEVGAPDTQYF.

This clonotype was seen once. V is TRBV4-1 and J is TRBJ2-3; 10 bases are a match to TRBD1. From germline, CDR1 is MGHRA and CDR2 YSYEKL. Trimming removed 1 base from V and 5 bases from J; junction bases left unmatched: 3. The CDR3 sequence is 15 residues long. CDR3 region: CASSQGTGGGDTQYF. The CDR3 nucleotides read TGCGCCAGCAGCCAAGGGACAGGGGGTGGAGATACGCAGTATTTT.

The V and J genes are TRBV20-1 and TRBJ2-3; D is ambiguous. Looked up from germline, CDR1 is DFQATT and CDR2 is SNEGSKA (reference sequence). CDR3 size: 15 residues. The V gene lost 5 bases and the J gene lost 4 bases, with 19 bases spanning the gap. The CDR3 DNA reads as TGCAGTGCTTTCTCCCCGGCCACCCAGGCAGATACGCAGTATTTT. Translation: CSAFSPATQADTQYF.

V gene TRBV28 combines with J gene TRBJ2-7; D may be TRBD1 (6 bases). Trimming took 6 bases from V and 1 from J, leaving 13 bases between them. The CDR3 contains 14 residues. The germline gives CDR1 MDHEN, CDR2 SYDVKM. The CDR3 DNA sequence: TGTGCCAGCAGGCCATCAACAGGGTCCTACGAGCAGTACTTC. This encodes CASRPSTGSYEQYF. The variable domain in full, completed from reference TRBV28 and TRBJ2-7, reads DVKVTQSSRYLVKRTGEKVFLECVQDMDHENMFWYRQDPGLGLRLIYFSYDVKMKEKGDIPEGYSVSREKKERFSLILESASTNQTSMYLCASRPSTGSYEQYFGPGTRLTVT.

To note about this clonotype: Possible read error: a much larger clone is one base away. The chain links TRBV29-1 to TRBJ1-4; D is unresolved. The CDR3 is 11 amino acids. CDR1 and CDR2 (germline): SQVTM, ANQGSEA. CDR3 nucleotides: TGCAGTGGACGGTTAGGGGAAAAACTGTTTTTT. Protein: CSGRLGEKLFF.